This T cell receptor beta chain was found in a study of blood T cell repertoires in COVID-19. TCRdb's copy holds only in-frame clones and misses some; the assay was immunoSEQ multiplex PCR. The data contain 95,000 to 150,000 clones, 80% of them singletons. CDR1 and CDR2 from the germline V gene are MNHEY and SVGAGI. The CDR3 has 14 amino acids. V was pared by 6 bases and J by 3 bases, with 14 bases between. This sequence joins TRBV6-5 and TRBJ1-2, with D perhaps matching TRBD1 (6 bases). The receptor was isolated from a human donor in a cohort sampled during active COVID-19. Sequencing was carried out using peripheral blood. CDR3 loop: CASSFGQRDYGYTF. CDR3 DNA: TGTGCCAGCAGCTTCGGACAGAGGGACTATGGCTACACCTTC.